These T cell receptor beta chains were read from a single sample in a study of T cells in Graves' hyperthyroidism and ophthalmopathy. TCRdb analysed the multiplex PCR reads with MiXCR anew, one entry per CDR3 protein. The repertoire consists of roughly 740,000 distinct CDR3 sequences, with over 15% occurring once and the leading ten covering about 8.4%. Sequences were obtained from blood. Source of these receptors: a man aged 18-30 years with Graves' hyperthyroidism. Each CDR3 is given without its conserved first and last residue. The D gene is left open where the match is weak. The size field is filled for only some rows; it gives once, few, many or a size class.

few,TRBV6-1,NA,TRBJ1-2,ASRPTRGAGYGYT
few,TRBV7-2,NA,TRBJ1-1,ASSPSRQIMNTEAF
many,TRBV20-1,TRBD1,TRBJ1-1,SARLLRDRGLNTEAF
NA,TRBV19,TRBD1,TRBJ2-1,ASSIANRGDEQF
NA,TRBV7-8,NA,TRBJ2-3,ASKDDRISTDTQY
few,TRBV4-3,TRBD1,TRBJ2-7,ASSQYRGLYEQY
NA,TRBV4-1,NA,TRBJ2-1,ASSQDYHEQF
many,TRBV28,TRBD2,TRBJ2-1,ASNPAGVWVSYNEQF
NA,TRBV5-1,NA,TRBJ2-7,ASSLERAQGNYEQY
many,TRBV20-1,NA,TRBJ1-3,SAEETASPGNTIY
many,TRBV30,TRBD2,TRBJ2-1,AGNLAGGYNEQF
NA,TRBV28,NA,TRBJ2-1,ASSPPPGPSYNEQF
NA,TRBV5-1,NA,TRBJ2-1,ASSQQPGQSAYNEQF
NA,TRBV18,NA,TRBJ2-2,ASSTGRTGELF
NA,TRBV28,TRBD2,TRBJ2-7,ASSGLAGPEQC
many,TRBV2,NA,TRBJ1-5,ASGQDSNQPQH
few,TRBV4-3,NA,TRBJ1-1,ASSQDGRIGQGEAF
NA,TRBV28,NA,TRBJ2-1,ASSFGGPEQF
many,TRBV5-1,TRBD2,TRBJ2-7,ASSQGLASYEQY